This T cell receptor (beta chain) was profiled in a study of blood T cell repertoires in COVID-19. Study summary: The United States, Italy and Spain were the sources of the acute and convalescent COVID-19 samples. Sample material is recorded as cDNA or gDNA derived from T cells, B-cell-depleted T cells, or PBMCs.

In the authors' methods: Amplified reference gene primers provided the basis for estimating nucleated cell counts. TCRdb keeps only in-frame clones here, not all; method: immunoSEQ multiplex PCR. The V and J calls and the clone size are those of that table, but D and trimming were determined from the DNA. Of 100,000 to 150,000 clones listed, more than 75% are singletons. The V gene's germline CDR1 is LNHDA and CDR2 SQIVND (reference sequence). This CDR3 contains 14 residues. V was shortened by 4 bases and J by 5 bases, with 14 bases between the two germline ends. Sequenced sample: peripheral blood. The TCR comes from a human donor in a cohort sampled during active COVID-19. The chain is built from TRBV19 and TRBJ2-5; TRBD1 might be the D (7 bases). The chain's CDR3 is CASSSRGASETQYF. The CDR3 coding sequence is TGTGCCAGTAGTAGCAGGGGGGCGAGCGAGACCCAGTACTTC.